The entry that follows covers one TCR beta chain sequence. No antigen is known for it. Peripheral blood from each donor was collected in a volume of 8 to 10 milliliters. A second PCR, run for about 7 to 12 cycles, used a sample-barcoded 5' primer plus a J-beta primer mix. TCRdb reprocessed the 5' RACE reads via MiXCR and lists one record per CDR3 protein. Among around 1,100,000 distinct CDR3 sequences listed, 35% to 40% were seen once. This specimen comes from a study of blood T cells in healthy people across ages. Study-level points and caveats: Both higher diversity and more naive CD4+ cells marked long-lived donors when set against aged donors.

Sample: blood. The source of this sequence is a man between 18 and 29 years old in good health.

CDR3 coding DNA: TGTGCCAGCAGTCCGCTGAGCTGGGACAATGAGCAGTTCTTC. Its translation is CASSPLSWDNEQFF. V usage is TRBV6-5 and J usage is TRBJ2-1; D unresolved. Trimming removed 5 bases at V and 5 bases at J, with 13 bases between. Germline CDR1 MNHEY, CDR2 SVGAGI. The CDR3 has 14 residues.